The T cell receptor (beta chain) under discussion was sequenced for a study of response to subunit inactivated influenza vaccine. Study-level points and caveats: With each seasonal influenza vaccination, the authors suggested, few new T cells are recruited.

TCRdb analysed the RT-PCR reads with MiXCR anew, one entry per CDR3 protein. The sample carries hundreds of thousands of distinct CDR3 sequences, 12% recorded once. CDR1 is SGHRS and CDR2 is YFSETQ in the germline V gene. V shed 0 bases, J shed 4 bases, and the junction held 4 bases outside the gene matches. This CDR3 region has 16 residues. Note on this clonotype: Its specificity is not known.

Sequences were derived from PBMCs from blood, sampled on the day of vaccination. The genes are TRBV5-1 and TRBJ2-1, with TRBD2 identical over 10 bases. The clonotype comes from a man aged 50 or older who received an inactivated influenza vaccine. The CDR3 is CASSLASGGQYNEQFF. The CDR3 DNA reads as TGCGCCAGCAGCTTGGCTAGCGGGGGCCAATACAATGAGCAGTTCTTC.